The 13 T cell receptor beta chains presented below share a single source sample, sequenced in a study of blood T cell repertoires in COVID-19. Assay used: immunoSEQ multiplex PCR; TCRdb lists only in-frame clones, some missing. The sample shows about 46,000 clones, 80% to 85% of them seen only once. The material sequenced was peripheral blood. The origin of the receptors is a man between 60 and 75 years old with active COVID-19.

The V gene is TRBV7-9, the J gene TRBJ2-7; 10 bases align to TRBD2. Germline V gene sequence: CDR1 SEHNR, CDR2 FQNEAQ (reference sequence). Trimming at V came to 5 bases and at J to 4 bases, leaving 14 bases not matched to a gene. This CDR3 comprises 17 residues. The CDR3 sequence: CASSDKVTSGVAYEQYF. The CDR3 coding sequence is TGTGCCAGCAGCGATAAGGTCACTAGCGGGGTTGCGTACGAGCAGTACTTC. Based on the CDR3 plus reference TRBV7-9 and TRBJ2-7, the full variable domain is DTGVSQNPRHKITKRGQNVTFRCDPISEHNRLYWYRQTLGQGPEFLTYFQNEAQLEKSRLLSDRFSAERPKGSFSTLEIQRTEQGDSAMYLCASSDKVTSGVAYEQYFGPGTRLTVT.

The rearrangement uses TRBV27 and TRBJ2-3; TRBD2 matches 9 bases. The V segment lost 6 bases and the J segment 8 bases; nucleotides outside the gene matches: 3. CDR3 length: 12 residues. Germline V gene sequence: CDR1 MNHEY, CDR2 SMNVEV (reference sequence). The CDR3 sequence: CASSLLAGTQYF. DNA for the CDR3: TGTGCCAGCAGCCTACTAGCGGGTACGCAGTATTTT.

The chain has TRBV4-3 and TRBJ2-7, with a tentative D call TRBD2 (5 bases). The germline CDR1 and CDR2 sequences are LGHNA and YSLEER. Between the trimmed V and J ends, which lost 4 bases and 5 bases, there was a span of 12 bases. The CDR3 covers 13 residues. Here the CDR3 DNA reads TGCGCCAGCAGCCGGGAGACACGGAACGAGCAGTACTTC. It translates to CASSRETRNEQYF.

The rearrangement links TRBV19 to TRBJ1-2; 9 bases fit TRBD1. V dropped 1 base and J dropped 4; count of bases not matched to a gene: 7. The germline CDR1 and CDR2 sequences are LNHDA and SQIVND (reference sequence). The CDR3 is made up of 16 amino acids. CDR3 residues: CASSIVTGQGGYGYTF. CDR3 coding DNA: TGTGCCAGTAGTATAGTGACGGGACAGGGAGGCTATGGCTACACCTTC.

This clone was picked up a small number of times. The DNA for the CDR3 is TGTGCCACCTCTAATAGCGGGAGGGCAAGAGATACGCAGTATTTT. Protein: CATSNSGRARDTQYF. The chain has TRBV19 and TRBJ2-3; TRBD2 agrees at 11 bases. The CDR3 extends over 15 amino acids. The J segment lost 5 bases and the V segment lost 10 bases, leaving 11 bases of the junction unmatched. The V gene's germline CDR1 is LNHDA and CDR2 SQIVND (reference sequence). The whole variable domain, remainder taken from reference TRBV19 and TRBJ2-3, is DGGITQSPKYLFRKEGQNVTLSCEQNLNHDAMYWYRQDPGQGLRLIYYSQIVNDFQKGDIAEGYSVSREKKESFPLTVTSAQKNPTAFYLCATSNSGRARDTQYFGPGTRLTVL.

V is TRBV7-8 and J is TRBJ2-1; 9 bases match TRBD2. CDR1 and CDR2 (germline): SGHVS, FQNEAQ. The CDR3 sequence is 14 residues long. V gave up 3 bases and J gave up 8 bases; unmatched junction bases: 5. CDR3 sequence reads: CASSFPRTSDEQFF. The DNA of the CDR3 is TGTGCCAGCAGCTTCCCGCGGACTAGCGATGAGCAGTTCTTC.

This chain links TRBV18 with TRBJ2-5; D call uncertain. Trimming pared 1 base from V and 4 bases from J, leaving 7 bases between. CDR1 KGHSH and CDR2 LQKENI come from the germline V gene. CDR3 length: 13 residues. The CDR3 DNA sequence: TGTGCCAGCTCACCACGCCTCGGAGAGACCCAGTACTTC. This sequence encodes CASSPRLGETQYF.

The chain carries TRBV9 and TRBJ1-1; 7 nucleotides agree with TRBD1. The length of the CDR3 is 15 residues. V lost 4 bases and J lost 1; bases outside the gene matches: 7. Looked up from germline, CDR1 is SGDLS and CDR2 is YYNGEE. The CDR3 protein is CASSLTDRANTEAFF. In nucleotides, the CDR3 is TGTGCCAGCAGCCTTACCGACAGGGCGAACACTGAAGCTTTCTTT. The whole variable domain, remainder taken from reference TRBV9 and TRBJ1-1, is DSGVTQTPKHLITATGQRVTLRCSPRSGDLSVYWYQQSLDQGLQFLIQYYNGEERAKGNILERFSAQQFPDLHSELNLSSLELGDSALYFCASSLTDRANTEAFFGQGTRLTVV.

The chain uses TRBV4-3 and TRBJ1-5; D is unresolved. Germline CDR1 LGHNA, CDR2 YSLEER. This CDR3 has 15 residues. The V end was cut by 1 base, the J end by 4 bases, with 11 bases between. CDR3 protein: CASSQGWKQNQPQHF. The CDR3 DNA reads as TGCGCCAGCAGCCAAGGGTGGAAACAGAATCAGCCCCAGCATTTT.

This clone was found a few times. The gene calls are TRBV7-3 and TRBJ2-2, with a weak D call TRBD1 (5 bases). Trimming took off 6 bases at V and 1 base at J, with 12 bases between the two ends. The CDR3 spans 15 residues. Germline CDR1 reads SGHTA; CDR2 reads FQGTGA. In nucleotides, the CDR3 is TGTGCCAGCAGAGGACACCATGGGAACACCGGGGAGCTGTTTTTT. This codes for CASRGHHGNTGELFF.

The gene calls are TRBV7-3 and TRBJ2-2; tentative D call: TRBD1 (6 bases). This CDR3 has 15 residues. The V end was cut by 2 bases, the J end by 1 base, with 8 bases between. CDR1 is SGHTA and CDR2 is FQGTGA in the germline V gene. The CDR3, as DNA: TGTGCCAGCAGCTTAGGGGGCGGGAACACCGGGGAGCTGTTTTTT. As protein: CASSLGGGNTGELFF.

The genes are TRBV6-1 and TRBJ2-3; no clear D gene. V dropped 2 bases and J dropped 0 bases, with 12 bases sitting between them. The CDR3 sequence is 16 residues long. Germline lookup yields CDR1 MNHNS and CDR2 SASEGT. DNA of the CDR3: TGTGCCAGCAGTGAACCCCTGGCACCTAGCACAGATACGCAGTATTTT. Encoded protein: CASSEPLAPSTDTQYF.

V and J are TRBV6-5 and TRBJ1-2; D gene uncertain. Germline CDR1 reads MNHEY; CDR2 reads SVGAGI. V lost 0 bases and J lost 8, with 10 bases in between. The CDR3 consists of 13 residues. The CDR3 DNA follows: TGTGCCAGCAGTTACTCGAACCGAGGAGGCTACACCTTC. This codes for CASSYSNRGGYTF.